These T cell receptor beta chains were read from a single sample in a study of shared clonotypes between healthy human individuals. The data were produced by immunoSEQ multiplex PCR, yet TCRdb's version contains in-frame clones alone and is incomplete. The sample has more than 850,000 clones, more than 75% seen once; the top ten hold 0.4% to 0.55%. Material for sequencing was memory CD4+ T cells from PBMCs. Source of these receptors: a man between 18 and 35 years old in good health. Some clones in this sample may be carry-over from other donors' samples. CDR3s include the opening cysteine and the closing phenylalanine or tryptophan. The D gene is left open where the match is weak. For some rows the clone size is stated as once, few or many, or as a class when expanded; others skip it.

J: TRBJ2-7; D: TRBD1; size: .; V: TRBV29-1; length: 14; CDR3: CSVGQGQDSYEQYF; DNA: TGCAGCGTTGGTCAGGGACAGGACTCCTACGAGCAGTACTTC
J: TRBJ2-7; D: .; size: .; V: TRBV5-1; length: 13; CDR3: CASSSGQIYEQYF; DNA: TGCGCCAGCAGCTCAGGACAGATCTACGAGCAGTACTTC
J: TRBJ1-1; D: .; size: few; V: TRBV29-1; length: 11; CDR3: CSAGLDTEAFF; DNA: TGCAGCGCCGGTCTCGACACTGAAGCTTTCTTT
J: TRBJ2-5; D: TRBD1; size: .; V: TRBV5-6; length: 17; CDR3: CASSSRDRGLYQETQYF; DNA: TGTGCCAGCAGCTCACGGGACAGGGGTTTGTACCAAGAGACCCAGTACTTC
J: TRBJ2-4; D: TRBD2; size: .; V: TRBV5-4; length: 20; CDR3: CASSVLGGGARRATKNIQYF; DNA: TGTGCCAGCAGCGTGCTCGGGGGGGGCGCGCGGCGGGCTACCAAAAACATTCAGTACTTC
J: TRBJ2-6; D: TRBD1; size: .; V: TRBV7-2; length: 13; CDR3: CASSFRDRDVLTF; DNA: TGTGCCAGCAGCTTCCGGGACAGGGACGTCCTGACTTTC
J: TRBJ2-1; D: TRBD2; size: once; V: TRBV19; length: 14; CDR3: CASSIDRLAREQFF; DNA: TGTGCCAGTAGTATAGATAGACTAGCGAGAGAGCAGTTCTTC
J: TRBJ2-7; D: TRBD2; size: .; V: TRBV28; length: 13; CDR3: CASSLVVGGRQYF; DNA: TGTGCCAGCAGTTTAGTCGTGGGGGGGAGGCAGTACTTC
J: TRBJ2-2; D: .; size: few; V: TRBV28; length: 17; CDR3: CASSPTRTFTNTGELFF; DNA: TGTGCCAGCAGTCCCACCCGGACATTCACGAACACCGGGGAGCTGTTTTTT
J: TRBJ2-3; D: .; size: .; V: TRBV7-9; length: 12; CDR3: CASSLFTDTQYF; DNA: TGTGCCAGCAGCTTATTTACGGATACGCAGTATTTT